The text below deals with one TCR beta chain. Added to each PCR by spiking were synthetic TCR analog templates. Clones were read by immunoSEQ multiplex PCR, and TCRdb kept only the in-frame ones, dropping some. In the table there are about 38,000 clones, around nine tenths of which are singletons. These data belong to a study of PD-L1 blockade in urothelial cancer. About the study: Intravenous atezolizumab, 1,200 mg every 3 weeks, was begun by patients at some point between 2012 and 2014.

The CDR3 runs 15 residues. In germline, CDR1 is LGHNA, CDR2 YSLEER. Deletions cut 0 bases from V and 4 bases from J, with 10 bases between. The sequence was collected from a man between 60 and 75 years old with urothelial cancer. This material consisted of PBMCs, taken around atezolizumab (anti-PD-L1) treatment. The rearrangement joins TRBV4-3 to TRBJ2-1; weak D call: TRBD1 (5 bases). CDR3 sequence reads: CASSQDRAGYNEQFF. The CDR3 region has the DNA TGCGCCAGCAGCCAAGATCGGGCAGGGTACAATGAGCAGTTCTTC.